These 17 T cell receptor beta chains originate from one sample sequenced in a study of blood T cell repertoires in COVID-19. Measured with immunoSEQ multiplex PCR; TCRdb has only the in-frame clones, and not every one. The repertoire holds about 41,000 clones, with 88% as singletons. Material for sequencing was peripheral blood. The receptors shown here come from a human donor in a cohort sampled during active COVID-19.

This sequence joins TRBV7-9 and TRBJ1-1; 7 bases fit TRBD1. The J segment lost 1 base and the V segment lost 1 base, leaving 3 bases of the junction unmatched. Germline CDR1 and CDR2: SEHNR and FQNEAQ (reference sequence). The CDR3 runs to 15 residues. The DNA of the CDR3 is TGTGCCAGCAGCTTAGGGACAGGAGCGAACACTGAAGCTTTCTTT. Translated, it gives CASSLGTGANTEAFF.

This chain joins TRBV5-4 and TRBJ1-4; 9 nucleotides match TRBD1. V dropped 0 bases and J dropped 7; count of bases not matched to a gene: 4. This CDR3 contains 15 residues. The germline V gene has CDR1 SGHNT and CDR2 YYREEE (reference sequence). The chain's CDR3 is CASSLAGTGTEKLFF. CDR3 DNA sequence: TGTGCCAGCAGCTTGGCCGGGACAGGGACTGAAAAACTGTTTTTT.

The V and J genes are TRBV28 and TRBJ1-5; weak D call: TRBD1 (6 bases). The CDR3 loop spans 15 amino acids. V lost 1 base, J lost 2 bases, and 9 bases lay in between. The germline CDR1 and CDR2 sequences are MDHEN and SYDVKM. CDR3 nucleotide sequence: TGTGCCAGCAGTTTATCTTCAGGGGGCAATCAGCCCCAGCATTTT. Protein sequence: CASSLSSGGNQPQHF.

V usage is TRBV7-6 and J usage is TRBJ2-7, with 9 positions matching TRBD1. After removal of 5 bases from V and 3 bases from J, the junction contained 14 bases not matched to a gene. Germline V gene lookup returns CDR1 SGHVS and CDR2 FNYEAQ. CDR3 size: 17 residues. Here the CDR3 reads CASSASGTGGTDYEQYF. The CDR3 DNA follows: TGTGCCAGCAGCGCATCCGGTACAGGGGGCACCGACTACGAGCAGTACTTC.

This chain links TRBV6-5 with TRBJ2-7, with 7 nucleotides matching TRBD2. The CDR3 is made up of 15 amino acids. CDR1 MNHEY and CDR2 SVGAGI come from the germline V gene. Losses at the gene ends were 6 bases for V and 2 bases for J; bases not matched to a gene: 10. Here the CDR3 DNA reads TGTGCCAGCAGACTGAGCGGGACGGGGGCCTACGAGCAGTACTTC. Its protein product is CASRLSGTGAYEQYF.

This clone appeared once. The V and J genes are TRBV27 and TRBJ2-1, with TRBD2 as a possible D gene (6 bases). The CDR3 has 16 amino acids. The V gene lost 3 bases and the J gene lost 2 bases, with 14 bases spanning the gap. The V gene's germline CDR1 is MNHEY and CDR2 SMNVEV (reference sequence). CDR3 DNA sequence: TGTGCCAGCAGTTTGGTCTCCGGGAGCCCCTACAATGAGCAGTTCTTC. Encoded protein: CASSLVSGSPYNEQFF.

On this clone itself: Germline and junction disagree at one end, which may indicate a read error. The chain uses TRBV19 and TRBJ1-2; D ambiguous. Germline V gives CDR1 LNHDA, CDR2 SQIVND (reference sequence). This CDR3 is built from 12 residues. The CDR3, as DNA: TGTGCTAGTAATCTTACCGGAGATGGCTACACCTTC. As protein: CASNLTGDGYTF.

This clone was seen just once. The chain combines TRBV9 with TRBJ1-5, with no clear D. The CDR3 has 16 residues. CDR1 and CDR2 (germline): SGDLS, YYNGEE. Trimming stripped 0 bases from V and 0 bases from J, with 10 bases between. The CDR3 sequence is CASSVEERYSNQPQHF. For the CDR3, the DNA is TGTGCCAGCAGCGTAGAGGAGCGGTATAGCAATCAGCCCCAGCATTTT.

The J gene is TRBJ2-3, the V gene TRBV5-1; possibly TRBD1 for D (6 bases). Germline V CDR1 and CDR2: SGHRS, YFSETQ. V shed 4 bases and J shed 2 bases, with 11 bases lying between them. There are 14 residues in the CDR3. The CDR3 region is CASSPDSPTDTQYF. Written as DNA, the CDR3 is TGCGCCAGCAGCCCGGACAGTCCCACAGATACGCAGTATTTT.

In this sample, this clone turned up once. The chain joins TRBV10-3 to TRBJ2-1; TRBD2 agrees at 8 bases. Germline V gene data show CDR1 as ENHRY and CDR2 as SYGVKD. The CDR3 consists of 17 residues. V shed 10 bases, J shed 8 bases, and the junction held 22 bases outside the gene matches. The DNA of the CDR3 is TGTGCCACGAAAGCGGGAGCCATGGTCTCCCCACAATATGAGCAGTTCTTC. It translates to CATKAGAMVSPQYEQFF.

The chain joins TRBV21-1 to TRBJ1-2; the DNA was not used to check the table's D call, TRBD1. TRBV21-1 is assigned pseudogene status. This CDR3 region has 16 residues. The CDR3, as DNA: TGTGCCAGCAGCAAAAGCGACAGGGACCACCCTGAGGGCTACACCTTC. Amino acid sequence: CASSKSDRDHPEGYTF.

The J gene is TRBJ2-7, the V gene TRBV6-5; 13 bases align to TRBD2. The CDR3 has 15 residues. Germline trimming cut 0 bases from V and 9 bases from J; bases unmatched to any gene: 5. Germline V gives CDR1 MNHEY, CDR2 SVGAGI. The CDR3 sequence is CASSYSTSGRVGQYF. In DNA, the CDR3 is TGTGCCAGCAGTTACTCCACTAGCGGGAGGGTCGGGCAGTACTTC.

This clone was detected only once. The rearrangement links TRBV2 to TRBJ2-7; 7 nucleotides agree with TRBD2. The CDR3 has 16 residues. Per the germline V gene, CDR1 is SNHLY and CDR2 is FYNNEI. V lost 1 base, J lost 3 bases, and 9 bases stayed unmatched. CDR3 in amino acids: CASSEVARLADYEQYF. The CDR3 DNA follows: TGTGCCAGCAGTGAAGTGGCCCGGCTAGCGGACTACGAGCAGTACTTC.

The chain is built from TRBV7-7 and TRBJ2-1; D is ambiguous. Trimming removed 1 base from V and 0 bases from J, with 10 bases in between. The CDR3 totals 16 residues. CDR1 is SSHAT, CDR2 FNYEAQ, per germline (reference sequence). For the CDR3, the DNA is TGTGCCAGCAGCTTAGACTGGCGGAGCTCCTACAATGAGCAGTTCTTC. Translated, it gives CASSLDWRSSYNEQFF.

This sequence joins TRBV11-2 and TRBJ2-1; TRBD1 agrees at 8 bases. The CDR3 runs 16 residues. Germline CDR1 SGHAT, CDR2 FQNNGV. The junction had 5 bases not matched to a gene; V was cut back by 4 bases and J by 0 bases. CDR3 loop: CASSSGGTSSYNEQFF. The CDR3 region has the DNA TGTGCCAGCAGCTCAGGGGGCACAAGCTCCTACAATGAGCAGTTCTTC.

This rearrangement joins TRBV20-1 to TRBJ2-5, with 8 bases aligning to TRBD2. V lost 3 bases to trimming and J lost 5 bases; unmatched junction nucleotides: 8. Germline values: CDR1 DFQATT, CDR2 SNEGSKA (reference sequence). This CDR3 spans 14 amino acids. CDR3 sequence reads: CSASHRLAGETQYF. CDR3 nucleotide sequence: TGCAGTGCTAGTCATCGGCTAGCGGGCGAGACCCAGTACTTC.

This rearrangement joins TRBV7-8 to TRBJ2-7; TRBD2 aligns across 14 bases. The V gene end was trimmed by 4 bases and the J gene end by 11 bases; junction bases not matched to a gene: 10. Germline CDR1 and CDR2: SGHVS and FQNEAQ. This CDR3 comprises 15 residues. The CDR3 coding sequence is TGTGCCAGCAGCTCCGAAGGGACTAGCGGGAGTGGGAAGTACTTC. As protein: CASSSEGTSGSGKYF.